The clone carrying this T cell receptor (beta chain) has at least ten counts. Its antigen is unknown. The data stem from a study of regulatory T cells in long-lasting Graves disease. Construction of TCR beta libraries relied on iRepertoire HTBI primers and on Arm-PCR targeting CDR3 regions. TCRdb ran MiXCR on the multiplex PCR reads and lists one entry per CDR3 protein. The sample records roughly 260,000 distinct CDR3 sequences, around a sixth being singletons. Notes on the study in general: The study found lower TCR diversity in persistent Graves' patients than in newly diagnosed ones.

Time point meaning: newly diagnosed GD, antithyroid drugs for less than 3 months. Researchers made the TCR library from RNA that was extracted from PBMCs. The sample was also linked to a second study, of T cells in Graves' hyperthyroidism and ophthalmopathy. As that report states: Over 18 months, lack of ophthalmopathy progression marked Graves' hyperthyroidism as stable. Each patient was aged 18 to 65 and had newly diagnosed hyperthyroidism of under 2 months' duration. TCR CDR3 underwent first-round RT-PCR with the HTBI primer set.

Material: peripheral blood mononuclear cells (PBMCs), obtained at new diagnosis, from a patient treated with antithyroid drugs. The TCR originated in a woman in her twenties or thirties with Graves disease.

The CDR3 protein is CSVEYNSQGVSNEQFF. CDR3 sequence (DNA): TGCAGCGTTGAATATAACTCCCAAGGGGTGTCCAATGAGCAGTTCTTC. This chain joins TRBV29-1 and TRBJ2-1, with D possibly matching TRBD1 (5 bases). This CDR3 has 16 residues. CDR1 is SQVTM and CDR2 is ANQGSEA in the germline V gene. V dropped 2 bases and J dropped 6 bases, with 20 bases sitting between them.